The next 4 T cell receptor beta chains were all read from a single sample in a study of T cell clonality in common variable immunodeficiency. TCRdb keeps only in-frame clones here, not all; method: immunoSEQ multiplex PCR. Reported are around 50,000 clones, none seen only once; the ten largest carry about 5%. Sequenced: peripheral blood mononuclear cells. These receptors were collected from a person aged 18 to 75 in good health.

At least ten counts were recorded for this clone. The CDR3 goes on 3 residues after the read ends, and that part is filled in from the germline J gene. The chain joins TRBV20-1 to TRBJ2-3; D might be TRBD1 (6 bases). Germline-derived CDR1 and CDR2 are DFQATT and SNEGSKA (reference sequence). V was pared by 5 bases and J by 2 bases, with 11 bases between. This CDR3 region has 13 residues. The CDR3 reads CSAVEGVTDTQYF. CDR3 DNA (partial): TGCAGTGCTGTTGAGGGGGTCACAGATACG.

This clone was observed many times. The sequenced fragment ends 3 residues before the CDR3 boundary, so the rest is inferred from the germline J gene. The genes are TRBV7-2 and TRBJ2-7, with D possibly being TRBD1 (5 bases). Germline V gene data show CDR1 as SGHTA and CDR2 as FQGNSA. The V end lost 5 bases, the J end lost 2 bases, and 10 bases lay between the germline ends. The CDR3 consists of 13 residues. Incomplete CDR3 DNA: TGTGCCAGCAGCACGACAGAGACCTACGAG. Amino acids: CASSTTETYE. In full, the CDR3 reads CASSTTETYEQYF.

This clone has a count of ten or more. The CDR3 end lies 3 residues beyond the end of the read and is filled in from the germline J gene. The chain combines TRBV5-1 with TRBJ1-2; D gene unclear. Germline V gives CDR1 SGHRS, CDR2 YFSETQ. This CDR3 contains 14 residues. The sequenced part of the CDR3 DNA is TGCGCCAGCTGTAATAGCGGGAGGGCAGATACG. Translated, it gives CASCNSGRADT. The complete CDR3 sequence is CASCNSGRADTYTF.

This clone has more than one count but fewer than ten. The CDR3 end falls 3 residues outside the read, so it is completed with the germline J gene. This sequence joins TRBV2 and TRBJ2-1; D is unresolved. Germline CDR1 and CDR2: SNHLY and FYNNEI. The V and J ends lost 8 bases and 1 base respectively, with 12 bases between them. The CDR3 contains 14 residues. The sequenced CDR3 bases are TGTGCCAGCGCCCCTTTGCGGTCCTACAATGAG. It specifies CASAPLRSYNE. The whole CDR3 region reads CASAPLRSYNEQFF.